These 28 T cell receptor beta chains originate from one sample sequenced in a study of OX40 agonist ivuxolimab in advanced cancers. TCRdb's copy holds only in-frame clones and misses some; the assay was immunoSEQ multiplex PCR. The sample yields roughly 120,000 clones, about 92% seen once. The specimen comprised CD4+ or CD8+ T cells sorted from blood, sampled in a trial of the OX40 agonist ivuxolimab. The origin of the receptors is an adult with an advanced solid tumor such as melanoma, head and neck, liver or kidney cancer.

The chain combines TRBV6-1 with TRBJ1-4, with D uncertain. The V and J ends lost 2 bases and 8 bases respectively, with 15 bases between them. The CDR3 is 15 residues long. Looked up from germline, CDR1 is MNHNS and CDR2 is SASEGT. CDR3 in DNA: TGTGCCAGCAGTGAAATTTGGGGAGGACTCGAAAAACTGTTTTTT. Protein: CASSEIWGGLEKLFF.

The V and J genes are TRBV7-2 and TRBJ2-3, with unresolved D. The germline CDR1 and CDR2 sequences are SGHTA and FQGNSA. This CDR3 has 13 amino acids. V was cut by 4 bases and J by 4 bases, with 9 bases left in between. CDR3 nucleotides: TGTGCCAGCAGCTCGGTTTCGGCAGATACGCAGTATTTT. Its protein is CASSSVSADTQYF.

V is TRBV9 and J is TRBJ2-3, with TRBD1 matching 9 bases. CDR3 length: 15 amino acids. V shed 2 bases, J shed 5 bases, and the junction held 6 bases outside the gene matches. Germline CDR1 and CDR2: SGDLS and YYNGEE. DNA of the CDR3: TGTGCCAGCAGCGTGGGGGACAGGGTTAGAGATACGCAGTATTTT. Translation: CASSVGDRVRDTQYF.

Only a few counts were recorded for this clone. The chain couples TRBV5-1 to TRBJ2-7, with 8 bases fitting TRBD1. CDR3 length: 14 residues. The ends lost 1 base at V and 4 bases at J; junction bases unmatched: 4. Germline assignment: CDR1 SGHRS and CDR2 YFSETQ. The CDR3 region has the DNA TGCGCCAGCAGCTTGCGACAGGGGCCTTACGAGCAGTACTTC. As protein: CASSLRQGPYEQYF. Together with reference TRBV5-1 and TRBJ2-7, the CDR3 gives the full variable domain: KAGVTQTPRYLIKTRGQQVTLSCSPISGHRSVSWYQQTPGQGLQFLFEYFSETQRNKGNFPGRFSGRQFSNSRSEMNVSTLELGDSALYLCASSLRQGPYEQYFGPGTRLTVT.

The CDR3 DNA reads TGTGCCAGTAGCCCGCGGGAAGAATACAATGAGCAGTTCTTC. This codes for CASSPREEYNEQFF. The chain uses TRBV19 and TRBJ2-1, with D possibly being TRBD2 (6 bases). CDR1 and CDR2 (germline): LNHDA, SQIVND (reference sequence). The CDR3 contains 14 residues. V was pared by 6 bases and J by 4 bases, with 13 bases between.

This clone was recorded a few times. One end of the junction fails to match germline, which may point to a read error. In DNA, the CDR3 is TGTGCCAGCAGCTCGGACAGAACCGATGACCTAAGTAACTTC. It is translated as CASSSDRTDDLSNF. This chain links TRBV7-9 with TRBJ2-4; TRBD1 is a possible D gene (6 bases). Germline V gene lookup returns CDR1 SEHNR and CDR2 FQNEAQ (reference sequence). This CDR3 spans 14 amino acids.

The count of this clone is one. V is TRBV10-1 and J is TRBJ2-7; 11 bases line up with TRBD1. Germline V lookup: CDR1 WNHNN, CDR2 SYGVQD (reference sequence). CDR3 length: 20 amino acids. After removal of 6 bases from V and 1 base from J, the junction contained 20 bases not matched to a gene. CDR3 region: CASRKFRDRGVWTGSYEQYF. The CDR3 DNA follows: TGCGCCAGCAGGAAGTTCCGGGACAGGGGGGTCTGGACGGGATCCTACGAGCAGTACTTC.

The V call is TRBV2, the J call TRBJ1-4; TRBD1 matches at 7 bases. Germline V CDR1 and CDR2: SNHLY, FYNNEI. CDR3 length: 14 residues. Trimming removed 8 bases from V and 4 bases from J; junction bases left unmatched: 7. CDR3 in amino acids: CASGDRALNEKLFF. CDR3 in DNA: TGTGCCAGCGGCGACAGGGCCCTTAATGAAAAACTGTTTTTT.

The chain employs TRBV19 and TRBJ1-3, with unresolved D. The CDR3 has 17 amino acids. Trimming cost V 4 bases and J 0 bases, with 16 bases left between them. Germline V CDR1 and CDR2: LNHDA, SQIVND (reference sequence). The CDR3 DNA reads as TGTGCCAGTAGTACCTCGGACGGCCTGCTCTCTGGAAACACCATATATTTT. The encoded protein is CASSTSDGLLSGNTIYF.

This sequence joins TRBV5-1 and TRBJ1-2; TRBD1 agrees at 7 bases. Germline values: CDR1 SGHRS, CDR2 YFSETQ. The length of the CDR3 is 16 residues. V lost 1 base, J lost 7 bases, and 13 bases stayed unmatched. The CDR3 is CASSLNALAGGLGYTF. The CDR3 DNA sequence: TGCGCCAGCAGCTTGAACGCGCTGGCAGGGGGACTTGGCTACACCTTC.

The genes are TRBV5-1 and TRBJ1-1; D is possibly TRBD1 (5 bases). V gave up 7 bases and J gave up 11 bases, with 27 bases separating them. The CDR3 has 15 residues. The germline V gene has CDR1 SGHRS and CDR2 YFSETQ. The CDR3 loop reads CASWDRGSRHPSAFF. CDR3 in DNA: TGCGCCAGCTGGGATCGGGGGTCCCGGCACCCTTCGGCTTTCTTT.

In DNA form, the CDR3 reads TGTGCCAGCAGCGAACGATTCAGCGAGCAGTACTTC. Translation: CASSERFSEQYF. V usage is TRBV28 and J usage is TRBJ2-7; D call uncertain. V gave up 6 bases and J gave up 6 bases, with 12 bases separating them. Germline CDR1 and CDR2: MDHEN and SYDVKM. The CDR3 covers 12 residues. The full variable domain, in which reference TRBV28 and TRBJ2-7 provide the parts outside the CDR3, is DVKVTQSSRYLVKRTGEKVFLECVQDMDHENMFWYRQDPGLGLRLIYFSYDVKMKEKGDIPEGYSVSREKKERFSLILESASTNQTSMYLCASSERFSEQYFGPGTRLTVT.

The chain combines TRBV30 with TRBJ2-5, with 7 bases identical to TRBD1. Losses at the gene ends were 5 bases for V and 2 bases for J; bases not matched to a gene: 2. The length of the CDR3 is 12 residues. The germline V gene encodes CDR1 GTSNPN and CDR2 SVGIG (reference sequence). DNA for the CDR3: TGTGCCTGGGCGACAGGGCAAGAGACCCAGTACTTC. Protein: CAWATGQETQYF.

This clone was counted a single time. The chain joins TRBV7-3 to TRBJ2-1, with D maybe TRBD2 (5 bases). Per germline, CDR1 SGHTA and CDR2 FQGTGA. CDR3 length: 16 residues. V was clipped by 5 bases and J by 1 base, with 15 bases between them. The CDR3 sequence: CASSEFAGESYNEQFF. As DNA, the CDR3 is TGTGCCAGCAGCGAGTTCGCGGGCGAGTCCTACAATGAGCAGTTCTTC.

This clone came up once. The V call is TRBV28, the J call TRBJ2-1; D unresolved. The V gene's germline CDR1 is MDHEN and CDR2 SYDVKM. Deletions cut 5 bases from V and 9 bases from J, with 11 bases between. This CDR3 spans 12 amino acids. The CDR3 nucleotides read TGTGCCAGCAGTCAAGGCCCTTCTGAGCAGTTCTTC. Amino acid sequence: CASSQGPSEQFF.

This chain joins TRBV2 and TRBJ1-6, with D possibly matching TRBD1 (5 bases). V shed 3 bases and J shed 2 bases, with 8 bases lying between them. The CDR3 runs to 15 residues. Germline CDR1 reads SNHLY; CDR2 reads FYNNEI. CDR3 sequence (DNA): TGTGCCAGCAGTGAGGGGGGGACCTATAATTCACCCCTCCACTTT. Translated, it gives CASSEGGTYNSPLHF. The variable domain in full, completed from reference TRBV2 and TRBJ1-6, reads EPEVTQTPSHQVTQMGQEVILRCVPISNHLYFYWYRQILGQKVEFLVSFYNNEISEKSEIFDDQFSVERPDGSNFTLKIRSTKLEDSAMYFCASSEGGTYNSPLHFGNGTRLTVT.

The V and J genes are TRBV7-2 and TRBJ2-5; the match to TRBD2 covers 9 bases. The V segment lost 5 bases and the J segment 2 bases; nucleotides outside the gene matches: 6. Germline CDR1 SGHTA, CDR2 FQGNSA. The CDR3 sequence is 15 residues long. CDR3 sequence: CASSASSGGQETQYF. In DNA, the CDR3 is TGTGCCAGCAGCGCGAGTAGCGGGGGACAAGAGACCCAGTACTTC.

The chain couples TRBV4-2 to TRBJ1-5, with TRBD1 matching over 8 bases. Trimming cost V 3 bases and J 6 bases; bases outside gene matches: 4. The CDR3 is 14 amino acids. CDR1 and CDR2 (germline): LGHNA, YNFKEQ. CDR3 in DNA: TGTGCCAGCAGCCACCCAGGGGGCGGTCAGCCCCAGCATTTT. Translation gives CASSHPGGGQPQHF.

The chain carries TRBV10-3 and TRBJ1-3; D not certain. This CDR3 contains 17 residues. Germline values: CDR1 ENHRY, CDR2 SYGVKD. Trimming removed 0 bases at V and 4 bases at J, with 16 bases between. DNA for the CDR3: TGTGCCATCAGTGAGTCTAAGGAGGGTGCTGGAGGAAACACCATATATTTT. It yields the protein CAISESKEGAGGNTIYF.

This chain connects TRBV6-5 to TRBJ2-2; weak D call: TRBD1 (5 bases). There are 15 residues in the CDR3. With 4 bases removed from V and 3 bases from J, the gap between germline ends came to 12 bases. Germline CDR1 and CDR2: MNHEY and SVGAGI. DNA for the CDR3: TGTGCCAGCAGTTCTGGGGCGTTAGACACCGGGGAGCTGTTTTTT. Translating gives CASSSGALDTGELFF.

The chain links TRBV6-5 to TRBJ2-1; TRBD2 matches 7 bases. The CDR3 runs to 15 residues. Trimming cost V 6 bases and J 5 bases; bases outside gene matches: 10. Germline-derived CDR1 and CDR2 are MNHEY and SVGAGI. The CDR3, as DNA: TGTGCCAGCAGATCAACCGGGACTAAAAACAATGAGCAGTTCTTC. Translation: CASRSTGTKNNEQFF.

The CDR3 nucleotides read TGTGCCAGCAGCCATGCAGTGGGGGCGGGAGTCAATGAGCAGTTCTTC. The encoded protein is CASSHAVGAGVNEQFF. The V call is TRBV14, the J call TRBJ2-1, with D tentatively TRBD2 (7 bases). This CDR3 has 16 residues. Germline V gene data show CDR1 as SGHDN and CDR2 as FVKESK. Between the trimmed V and J ends, which lost 3 bases and 6 bases, there was a span of 18 bases. Full variable domain (missing parts from reference TRBV14 and TRBJ2-1): EAGVTQFPSHSVIEKGQTVTLRCDPISGHDNLYWYRRVMGKEIKFLLHFVKESKQDESGMPNNRFLAERTGGTYSTLKVQPAELEDSGVYFCASSHAVGAGVNEQFFGPGTRLTVL.

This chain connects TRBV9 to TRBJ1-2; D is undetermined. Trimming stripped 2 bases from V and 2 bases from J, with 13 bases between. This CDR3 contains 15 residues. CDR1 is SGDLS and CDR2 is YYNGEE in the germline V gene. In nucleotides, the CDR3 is TGTGCCAGCAGCGTGACACCAGCACCAAACTATGGCTACACCTTC. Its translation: CASSVTPAPNYGYTF.

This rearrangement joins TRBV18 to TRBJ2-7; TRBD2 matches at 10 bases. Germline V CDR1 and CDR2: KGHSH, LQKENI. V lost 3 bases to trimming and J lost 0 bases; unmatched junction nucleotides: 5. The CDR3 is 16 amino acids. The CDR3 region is CASSPPSGGPSYEQYF. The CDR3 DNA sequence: TGTGCCAGCTCACCTCCTAGCGGGGGCCCCTCCTACGAGCAGTACTTC.

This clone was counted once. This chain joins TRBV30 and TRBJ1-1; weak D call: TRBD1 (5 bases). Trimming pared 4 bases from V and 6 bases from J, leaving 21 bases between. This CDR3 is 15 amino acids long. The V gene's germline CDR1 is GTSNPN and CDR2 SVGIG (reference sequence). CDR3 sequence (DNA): TGTGCCTGGACCAACTCGGGACTCATCGGCGCTGAAGCTTTCTTT. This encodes CAWTNSGLIGAEAFF.

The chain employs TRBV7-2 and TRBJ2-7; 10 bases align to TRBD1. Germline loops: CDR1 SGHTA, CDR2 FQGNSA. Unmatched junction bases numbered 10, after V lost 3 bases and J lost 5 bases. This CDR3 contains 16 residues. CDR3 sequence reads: CASSLTGGRVAHEQYF. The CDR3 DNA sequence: TGTGCCAGCAGCTTGACAGGGGGCCGAGTAGCCCACGAGCAGTACTTC.

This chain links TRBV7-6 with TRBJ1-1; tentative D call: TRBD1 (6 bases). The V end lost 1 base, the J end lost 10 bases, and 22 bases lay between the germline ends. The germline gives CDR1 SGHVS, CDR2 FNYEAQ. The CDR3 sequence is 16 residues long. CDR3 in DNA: TGTGCCAGCAGCTTAGTGTCCCGGGACACCTCCTTCGGAGCTTTCTTT. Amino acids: CASSLVSRDTSFGAFF.

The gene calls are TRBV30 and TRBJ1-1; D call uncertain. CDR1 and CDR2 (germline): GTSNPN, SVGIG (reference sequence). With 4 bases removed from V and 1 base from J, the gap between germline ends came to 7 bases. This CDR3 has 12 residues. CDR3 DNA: TGTGCCTGGACGCGAGAGAACACTGAAGCTTTCTTT. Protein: CAWTRENTEAFF. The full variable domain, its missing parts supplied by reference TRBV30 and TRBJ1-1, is SQTIHQWPATLVQPVGSPLSLECTVEGTSNPNLYWYRQAAGRGLQLLFYSVGIGQISSEVPQNLSASRPQDRQFILSSKKLLLSDSGFYLCAWTRENTEAFFGQGTRLTVV.